This TCR beta chain was profiled in a study of naive and memory T cell subsets. J lost 3 bases, V lost 6 bases, and 11 bases had no gene match. Germline V gene sequence: CDR1 LNHDA, CDR2 SQIVND (reference sequence). The CDR3 is made up of 15 amino acids. Noted treatment: skin biopsy from PPD injection site in Mantoux-positive individual. TCR cDNA received a 3' ligated oligonucleotide that carried a UMI. Ligated cDNA underwent four rounds of PCR with nested alpha and beta constant region primers and SP2. TCRdb re-derived calls from the UMI-ligation and nested PCR reads in MiXCR, one entry per CDR3 protein. The sample shows 20,000 to 25,000 distinct CDR3 sequences, 5.5% to 7.5% of them seen only once.

This sample comprised skin, obtained from a tuberculin skin test site. The chain joins TRBV19 to TRBJ2-7; 7 bases fit TRBD2. The sequence was obtained from an adult in good health. The CDR3 sequence is CASSPAGTKIYEQYF. CDR3 bases: TGTGCCAGTAGCCCGGCCGGGACTAAAATCTACGAGCAGTACTTC.